The sequence of this TCR beta chain was determined in a study of T cell clonality in common variable immunodeficiency. Findings and limits, study-wide: Fewer deletions and N-nucleotide insertions were reportedly seen in common variable immunodeficiency TCR beta sequences.

A word on this clone: Antigen: not known. The DNA ends 3 residues before the CDR3 does, and the rest of the CDR3 is filled in from the germline J gene.

Trimming removed 1 base from V and 3 bases from J, with 10 bases in between. The CDR3 covers 15 residues. CDR1 SGHVS and CDR2 FNYEAQ come from the germline V gene. Libraries were prepared by immunoSEQ multiplex PCR; TCRdb keeps only in-frame clonotypes and omits some of them. The sample was found to contain 30,000 to 35,000 clones, and every one recurs. The TCR sequence derives from a human donor with common variable immunodeficiency. Sequenced sample: peripheral blood mononuclear cells. The rearrangement joins TRBV7-6 to TRBJ2-1; D might be TRBD1 (5 bases). CDR3 sequence: CASSLGPGLYNEQFF. The sequenced part of the CDR3 DNA is TGTGCCAGCAGCTTAGGACCAGGGCTCTACAATGAG.